These T cell receptor beta chains were read from a single sample in a study of shared clonotypes between healthy human individuals. The method was immunoSEQ multiplex PCR; TCRdb's version includes in-frame clones alone and lacks a portion of them. The data contain some 2.1 million clones, roughly 94% of them seen just once; the ten biggest clones take up around 1.1%. The sequencing sample was made of naive CD8+ T cells sorted from blood. The source of these receptors is a man in his late teens or twenties in good health. Both conserved end residues are part of each CDR3. D genes are given only for firm matches.

v_call	d_call	j_call	cdr3_aa
TRBV7-2	TRBD2	TRBJ2-7	CASSLGWEGRDEQYF
TRBV13	.	TRBJ2-7	CASSFGPGAIEQYF
TRBV28	.	TRBJ2-7	CASSPINGGFAYEQYF
TRBV28	.	TRBJ2-7	CASIPGEGVGDEQYF
TRBV9	.	TRBJ1-4	CASSPTGATNEKLFF
TRBV5-6	.	TRBJ1-3	CASRNTGSGNTIYF
TRBV9	.	TRBJ2-7	CASSVEGELGYEQYF
TRBV7-7	.	TRBJ2-1	CASSFEGSEQFF
TRBV10-1	.	TRBJ2-5	CASSKRAQETQYF
TRBV4-3	.	TRBJ2-7	CASRANEQYF